Described below is a single T cell receptor beta chain sequence and its context. The data stem from a study of T cell changes during pregnancy in multiple sclerosis. Unmatched junction bases numbered 9, after V lost 10 bases and J lost 4 bases. From germline, CDR1 is SNHLY and CDR2 FYNNEI. This CDR3 has 14 residues. Repertoires were generated with immunoSEQ multiplex PCR, while TCRdb's copy carries only in-frame clones and drops some. The repertoire consists of about 75,000 clones, with approximately 95% occurring once and the leading ten covering roughly 0.13%. Sequenced material: CD4+ T cells from peripheral blood mononuclear cells, taken after pregnancy. The chain has TRBV2 and TRBJ2-7, with TRBD1 identical over 11 bases. This clonotype originated in a female donor with multiple sclerosis, enrolled in a pregnancy study. This chain's CDR3 is CATSDRGRVYEQYF. As DNA, the CDR3 is TGTGCCACTTCGGACAGGGGGCGAGTGTACGAGCAGTACTTC.